This TCR beta chain was sequenced for a study of shared T cell receptors in the human thymus. This clone was detected once. Here immunoSEQ multiplex PCR was the method, and the copy in TCRdb shows in-frame clones only, minus some. The table has about 660,000 clones, around 89% seen once. V lost 4 bases and J 4 bases, leaving 13 bases between the germline ends. There are 15 residues in the CDR3. Looked up from germline, CDR1 is LNHDA and CDR2 is SQIVND (reference sequence). Separately, the same data were catalogued under a study of human thymus T cells. That paper notes: Seemingly biased V and J gene usage marked thymic and blood repertoires. Related research has reported that thymic repertoires overlap highly among unrelated individuals.

The rearrangement uses TRBV19 and TRBJ2-2, with a tentative D call TRBD2 (6 bases). This receptor was taken from a boy less than two years old with a congenital heart defect. The sequencing sample was made of thymocytes. CDR3 in amino acids: CASSTRTGGTGELFF. CDR3 DNA: TGTGCCAGTAGTACACGGACCGGGGGCACCGGGGAGCTGTTTTTT.